This T cell receptor (beta chain) is from a study of shared clonotypes between healthy human individuals. TCRdb's table, derived via immunoSEQ multiplex PCR, lists solely in-frame clones and lacks some. The sample has 1 million to 1.2 million clones; 77% are singletons. As regards this clone: Antigen unknown.

Germline loops: CDR1 GTSNPN, CDR2 SVGIG (reference sequence). The CDR3 covers 12 residues. V lost 2 bases, J lost 6 bases, and 9 bases lay in between. The study, taken as a whole, reports: Across a handful of donors, naive CD4 shared around 5%, naive CD8 3% to 3.5%, memory CD4 approximately 2.5%, memory CD8 around 0.42%.

The sample comprised memory CD4+ T cells from PBMCs. Subset of the sample: CD45RA-negative fraction. This receptor was obtained from a man in his late teens or twenties in good health. Some clones in this sample may be carry-over from other donors' samples. V gene TRBV30 combines with J gene TRBJ2-3; D uncertain. CDR3 coding DNA: TGTGCCTGGAGTTATGGAATGGATACGCAGTATTTT. It is translated as CAWSYGMDTQYF.